The clone carrying this T cell receptor (beta chain) was counted once. These data come from a study of blood T cell repertoires in COVID-19. Study information: T cells, B-cell-depleted T cells, or PBMCs provided the cDNA or gDNA that served as material.

In the study's own analysis: Estimated nucleated cell counts came from reference gene primer amplification. Sequencing used immunoSEQ multiplex PCR; TCRdb keeps in-frame clones, though not all of them. The D gene and trimming were derived from the DNA, and the V and J assignments and clone size from that table. The sample records roughly 110,000 clones, about 85% being singletons. Germline V gives CDR1 KGHDR, CDR2 SFDVKD. This CDR3 contains 16 residues. Unmatched junction bases numbered 9, after V lost 4 bases and J lost 7 bases. V usage is TRBV24-1 and J usage is TRBJ2-1; TRBD2 matches 10 bases. The clonotype was recovered from a man aged 35 to 55 with acute or convalescent COVID-19. Sequencing was done on a sample of peripheral blood. CDR3 protein: CATSDASGGVMNEQFF. The DNA of the CDR3 is TGTGCCACCAGTGACGCAAGCGGGGGGGTAATGAATGAGCAGTTCTTC.